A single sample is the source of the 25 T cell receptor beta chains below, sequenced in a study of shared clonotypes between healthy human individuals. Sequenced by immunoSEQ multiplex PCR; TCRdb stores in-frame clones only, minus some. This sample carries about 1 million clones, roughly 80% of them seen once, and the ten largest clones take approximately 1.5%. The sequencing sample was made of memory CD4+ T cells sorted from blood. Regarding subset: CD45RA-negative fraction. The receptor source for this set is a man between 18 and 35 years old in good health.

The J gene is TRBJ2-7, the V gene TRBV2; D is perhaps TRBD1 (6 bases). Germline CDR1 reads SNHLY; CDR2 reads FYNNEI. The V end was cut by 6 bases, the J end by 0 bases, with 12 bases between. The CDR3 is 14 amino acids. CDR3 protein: CASRGTISSYEQYF. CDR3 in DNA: TGTGCCAGCAGGGGGACAATCAGCTCCTACGAGCAGTACTTC.

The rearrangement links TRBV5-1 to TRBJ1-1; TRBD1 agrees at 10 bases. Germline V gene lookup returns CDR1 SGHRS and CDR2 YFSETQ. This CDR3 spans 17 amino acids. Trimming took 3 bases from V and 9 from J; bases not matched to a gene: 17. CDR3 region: CASSWGGTGDLSRKAFF. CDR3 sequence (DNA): TGCGCCAGCAGCTGGGGAGGGACAGGGGATCTTAGTCGCAAAGCTTTCTTT.

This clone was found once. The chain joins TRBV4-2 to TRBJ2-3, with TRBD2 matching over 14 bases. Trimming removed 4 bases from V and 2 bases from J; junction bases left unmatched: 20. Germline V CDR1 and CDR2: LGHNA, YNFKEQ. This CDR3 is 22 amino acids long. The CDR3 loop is CASSPGTSGREVLLRYTDTQYF. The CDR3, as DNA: TGTGCCAGCAGCCCTGGGACTAGCGGGAGAGAGGTGCTCTTGCGTTACACAGATACGCAGTATTTT.

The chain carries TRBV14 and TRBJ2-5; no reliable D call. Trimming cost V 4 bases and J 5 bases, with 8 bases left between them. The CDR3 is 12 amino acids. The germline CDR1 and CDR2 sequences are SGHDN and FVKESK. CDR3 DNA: TGTGCCAGCAGCCCACGTCCCGAGACCCAGTACTTC. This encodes CASSPRPETQYF.

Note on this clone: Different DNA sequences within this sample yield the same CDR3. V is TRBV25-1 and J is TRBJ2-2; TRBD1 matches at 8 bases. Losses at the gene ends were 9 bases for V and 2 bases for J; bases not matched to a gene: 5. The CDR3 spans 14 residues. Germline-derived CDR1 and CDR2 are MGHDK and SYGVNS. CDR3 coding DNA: TGTGCCAGTCGAGACAGGGGTAACACCGGGGAGCTGTTTTTT. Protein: CASRDRGNTGELFF.

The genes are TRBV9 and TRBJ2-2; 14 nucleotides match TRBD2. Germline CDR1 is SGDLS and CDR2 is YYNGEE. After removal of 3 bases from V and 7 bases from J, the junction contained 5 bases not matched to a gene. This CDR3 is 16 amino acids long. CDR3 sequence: CASSATSGGEFGELFF. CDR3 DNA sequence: TGTGCCAGCAGCGCGACTAGCGGGGGGGAGTTCGGGGAGCTGTTTTTT. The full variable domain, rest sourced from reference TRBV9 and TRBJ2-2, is DSGVTQTPKHLITATGQRVTLRCSPRSGDLSVYWYQQSLDQGLQFLIQYYNGEERAKGNILERFSAQQFPDLHSELNLSSLELGDSALYFCASSATSGGEFGELFFGEGSRLTVL.

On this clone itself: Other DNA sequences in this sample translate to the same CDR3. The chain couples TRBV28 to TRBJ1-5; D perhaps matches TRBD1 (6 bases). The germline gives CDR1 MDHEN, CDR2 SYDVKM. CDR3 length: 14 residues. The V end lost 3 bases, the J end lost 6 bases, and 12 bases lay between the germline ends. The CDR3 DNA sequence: TGTGCCAGCAGTTTTCAAGGGGGTAGTCAGCCCCAGCATTTT. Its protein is CASSFQGGSQPQHF. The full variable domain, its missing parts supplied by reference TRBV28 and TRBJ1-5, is DVKVTQSSRYLVKRTGEKVFLECVQDMDHENMFWYRQDPGLGLRLIYFSYDVKMKEKGDIPEGYSVSREKKERFSLILESASTNQTSMYLCASSFQGGSQPQHFGDGTRLSIL.

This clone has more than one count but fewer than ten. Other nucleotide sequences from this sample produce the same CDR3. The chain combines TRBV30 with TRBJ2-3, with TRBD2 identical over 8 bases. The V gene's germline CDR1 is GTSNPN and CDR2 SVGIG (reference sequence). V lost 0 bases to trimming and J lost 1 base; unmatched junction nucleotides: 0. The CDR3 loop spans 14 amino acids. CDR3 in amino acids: CAWSVGGGTDTQYF. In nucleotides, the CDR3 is TGTGCCTGGAGTGTCGGGGGGGGCACAGATACGCAGTATTTT.

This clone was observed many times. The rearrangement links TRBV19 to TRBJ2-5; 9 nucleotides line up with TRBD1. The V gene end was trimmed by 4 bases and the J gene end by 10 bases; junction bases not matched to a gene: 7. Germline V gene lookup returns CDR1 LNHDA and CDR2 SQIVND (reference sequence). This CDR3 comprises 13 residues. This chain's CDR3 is CASSTGTGLDQYF. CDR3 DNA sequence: TGTGCCAGTAGTACCGGGACAGGGTTGGACCAGTACTTC. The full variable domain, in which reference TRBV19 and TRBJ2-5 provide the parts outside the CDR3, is DGGITQSPKYLFRKEGQNVTLSCEQNLNHDAMYWYRQDPGQGLRLIYYSQIVNDFQKGDIAEGYSVSREKKESFPLTVTSAQKNPTAFYLCASSTGTGLDQYFGPGTRLLVL.

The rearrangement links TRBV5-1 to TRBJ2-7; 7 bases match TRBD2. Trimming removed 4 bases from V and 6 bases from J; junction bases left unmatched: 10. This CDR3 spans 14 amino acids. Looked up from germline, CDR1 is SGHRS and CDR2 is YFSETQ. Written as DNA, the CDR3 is TGCGCCAGCAGCCGCGGCGGGAGTGAGGTCGAGCAGTACTTC. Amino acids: CASSRGGSEVEQYF. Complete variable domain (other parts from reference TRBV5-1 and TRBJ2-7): KAGVTQTPRYLIKTRGQQVTLSCSPISGHRSVSWYQQTPGQGLQFLFEYFSETQRNKGNFPGRFSGRQFSNSRSEMNVSTLELGDSALYLCASSRGGSEVEQYFGPGTRLTVT.

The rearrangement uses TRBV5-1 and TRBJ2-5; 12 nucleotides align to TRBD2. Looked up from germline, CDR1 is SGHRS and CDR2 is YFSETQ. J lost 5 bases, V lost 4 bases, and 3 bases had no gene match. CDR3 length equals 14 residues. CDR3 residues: CASSATSGGETQYF. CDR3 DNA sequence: TGCGCCAGCAGCGCGACTAGCGGGGGCGAGACCCAGTACTTC.

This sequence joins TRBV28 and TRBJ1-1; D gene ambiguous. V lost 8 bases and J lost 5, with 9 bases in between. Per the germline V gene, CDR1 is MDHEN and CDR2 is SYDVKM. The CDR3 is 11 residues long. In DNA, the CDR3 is TGTGCCAGCCATTTGGAAACTGAAGCTTTCTTT. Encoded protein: CASHLETEAFF.

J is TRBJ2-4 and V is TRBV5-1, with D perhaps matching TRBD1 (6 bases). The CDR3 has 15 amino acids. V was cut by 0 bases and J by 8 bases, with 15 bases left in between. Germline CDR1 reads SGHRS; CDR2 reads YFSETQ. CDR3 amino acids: CASSLDEGVRDIQYF. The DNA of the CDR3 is TGCGCCAGCAGCTTGGATGAGGGGGTGCGGGACATTCAGTACTTC.

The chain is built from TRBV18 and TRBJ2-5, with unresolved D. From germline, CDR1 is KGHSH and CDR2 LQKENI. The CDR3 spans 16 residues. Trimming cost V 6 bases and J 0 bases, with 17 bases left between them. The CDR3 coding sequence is TGTGCCAGCTCCCCAATCCAATCGTCGTACCAAGAGACCCAGTACTTC. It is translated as CASSPIQSSYQETQYF. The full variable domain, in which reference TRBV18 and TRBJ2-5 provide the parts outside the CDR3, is NAGVMQNPRHLVRRRGQEARLRCSPMKGHSHVYWYRQLPEEGLKFMVYLQKENIIDESGMPKERFSAEFPKEGPSILRIQQVVRGDSAAYFCASSPIQSSYQETQYFGPGTRLLVL.

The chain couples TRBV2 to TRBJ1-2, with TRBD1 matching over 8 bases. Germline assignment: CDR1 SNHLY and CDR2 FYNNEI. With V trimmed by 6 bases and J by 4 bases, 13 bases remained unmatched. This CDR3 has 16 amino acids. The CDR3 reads CASRVTGATQGYGYTF. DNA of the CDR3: TGTGCCAGCAGAGTGACAGGGGCGACCCAAGGCTATGGCTACACCTTC.

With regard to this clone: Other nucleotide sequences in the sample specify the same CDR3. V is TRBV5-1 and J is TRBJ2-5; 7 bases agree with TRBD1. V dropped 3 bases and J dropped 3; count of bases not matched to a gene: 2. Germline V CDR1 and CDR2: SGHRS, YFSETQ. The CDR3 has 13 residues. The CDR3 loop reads CASSSTGEETQYF. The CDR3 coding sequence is TGCGCCAGCAGCTCCACAGGGGAAGAGACCCAGTACTTC. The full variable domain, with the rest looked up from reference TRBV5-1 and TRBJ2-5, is KAGVTQTPRYLIKTRGQQVTLSCSPISGHRSVSWYQQTPGQGLQFLFEYFSETQRNKGNFPGRFSGRQFSNSRSEMNVSTLELGDSALYLCASSSTGEETQYFGPGTRLLVL.

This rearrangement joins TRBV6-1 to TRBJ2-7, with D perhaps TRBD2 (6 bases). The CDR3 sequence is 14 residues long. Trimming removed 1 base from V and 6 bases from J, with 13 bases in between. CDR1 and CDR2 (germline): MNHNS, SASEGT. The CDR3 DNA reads TGTGCCAGCAGTGAAGAAGGCAGGAGGGTCGAGCAGTACTTC. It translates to CASSEEGRRVEQYF.

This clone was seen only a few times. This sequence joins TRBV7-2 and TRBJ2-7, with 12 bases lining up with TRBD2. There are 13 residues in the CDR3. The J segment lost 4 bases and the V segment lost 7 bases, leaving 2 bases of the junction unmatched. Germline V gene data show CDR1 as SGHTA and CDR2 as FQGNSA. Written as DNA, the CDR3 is TGTGCCAGCACCGGGACTAGCGGGTACGAGCAGTACTTC. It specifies CASTGTSGYEQYF.

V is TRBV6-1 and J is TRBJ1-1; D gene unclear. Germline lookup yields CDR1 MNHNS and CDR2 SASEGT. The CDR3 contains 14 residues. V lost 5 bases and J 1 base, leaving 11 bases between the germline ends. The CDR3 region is CASSMTWQNTEAFF. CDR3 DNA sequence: TGTGCCAGCAGTATGACATGGCAGAACACTGAAGCTTTCTTT.

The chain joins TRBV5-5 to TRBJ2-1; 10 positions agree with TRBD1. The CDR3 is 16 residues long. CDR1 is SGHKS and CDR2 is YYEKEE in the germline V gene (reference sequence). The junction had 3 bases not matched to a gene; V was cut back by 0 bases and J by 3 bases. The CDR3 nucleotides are TGTGCCAGCAGCTTGGGGTGGGACAGGGGCTACAATGAGCAGTTCTTC. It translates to CASSLGWDRGYNEQFF.

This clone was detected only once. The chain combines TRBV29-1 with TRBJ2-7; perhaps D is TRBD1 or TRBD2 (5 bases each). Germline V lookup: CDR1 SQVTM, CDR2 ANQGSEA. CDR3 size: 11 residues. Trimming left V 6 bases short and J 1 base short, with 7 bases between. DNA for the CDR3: TGCAGCGTGGGGGAGTCCTACGAGCAGTACTTC. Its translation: CSVGESYEQYF.

CDR3 protein: CASSLMEAGRNYEQYF. CDR3 nucleotide sequence: TGTGCCAGCAGCTTAATGGAGGCGGGCAGGAACTACGAGCAGTACTTC. The rearrangement links TRBV13 to TRBJ2-7, with D possibly being TRBD2 (5 bases). Germline V gene sequence: CDR1 PRHDT, CDR2 FYEKMQ (reference sequence). The CDR3 loop spans 16 amino acids. The V end was cut by 2 bases, the J end by 3 bases, with 17 bases between.

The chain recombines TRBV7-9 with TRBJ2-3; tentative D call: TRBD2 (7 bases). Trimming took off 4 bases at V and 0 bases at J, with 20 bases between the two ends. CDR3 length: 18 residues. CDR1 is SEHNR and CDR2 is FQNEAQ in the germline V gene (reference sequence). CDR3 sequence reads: CASSSPRGGGYSTDTQYF. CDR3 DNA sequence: TGTGCCAGCAGCTCACCTCGCGGCGGGGGCTATAGCACAGATACGCAGTATTTT.

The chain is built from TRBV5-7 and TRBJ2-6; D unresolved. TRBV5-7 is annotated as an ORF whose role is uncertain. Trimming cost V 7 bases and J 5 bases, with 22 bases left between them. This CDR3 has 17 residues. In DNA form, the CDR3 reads TGTGCCAGCCGTGCTTTCTTGCGTACAAGTCGGGCCAACGTCCTGACTTTC. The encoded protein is CASRAFLRTSRANVLTF.

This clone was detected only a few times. The CDR3 loop is CSAPRDTEAFF. CDR3 in DNA: TGCAGTGCCCCCAGGGACACTGAAGCTTTCTTT. The V call is TRBV20-1, the J call TRBJ1-1, with D possibly matching TRBD1 (5 bases). Trimming pared 6 bases from V and 3 bases from J, leaving 8 bases between. Germline lookup yields CDR1 DFQATT and CDR2 SNEGSKA (reference sequence). This CDR3 has 11 amino acids.